These 29 T cell receptor beta chains share one sample of origin, sequenced in a study of blood T cells in healthy people across ages. Together with a sample-barcoded 5' primer, a J-beta primer mix was included in a second PCR lasting about 6 to 11 cycles. TCRdb passed the 5' RACE reads through MiXCR, listing each CDR3 protein once. The sample has about 970,000 distinct CDR3 sequences; roughly half are singletons. Sequencing was done on a sample of blood. These TCRs come from a woman aged 60-75 years in good health.

The CDR3 DNA reads TGCGCCAGCAGCTTAACCGGGACCCGACTTTACAATGAGCAGTTCTTC. Amino acid sequence: CASSLTGTRLYNEQFF. The V gene is TRBV4-1, the J gene TRBJ2-1; D tentatively fits TRBD1 or TRBD2 (5 bases each). V was trimmed by 5 bases and J by 4 bases, leaving 18 bases between them. Germline V CDR1 and CDR2: MGHRA, YSYEKL. The CDR3 consists of 16 residues.

The chain is built from TRBV29-1 and TRBJ2-7; 11 nucleotides line up with TRBD1. Germline V gene lookup returns CDR1 SQVTM and CDR2 ANQGSEA. CDR3 length: 15 residues. The J segment lost 3 bases and the V segment lost 4 bases, leaving 8 bases of the junction unmatched. The CDR3 nucleotides read TGCAGCGTTGTCCTGGGGACAGGGGGGATCTACGAGCAGTACTTC. Residues: CSVVLGTGGIYEQYF.

A few counts support this clonotype. This chain links TRBV4-1 with TRBJ1-5; D call uncertain. The germline CDR1 and CDR2 sequences are MGHRA and YSYEKL. The V end was cut by 0 bases, the J end by 6 bases, with 9 bases between. The CDR3 consists of 14 residues. CDR3 bases: TGCGCCAGCAGCCAAGATCCGCTCTCTCAGCCCCAGCATTTT. Protein: CASSQDPLSQPQHF.

This clonotype was seen only a few times. This chain links TRBV2 with TRBJ2-7, with D perhaps TRBD1 (6 bases). Germline V CDR1 and CDR2: SNHLY, FYNNEI. Trimming shortened V by 5 bases and J by 2 bases, and 13 bases separated the two germline ends. This CDR3 comprises 14 residues. The DNA for the CDR3 is TGTGCCAGCAGTCGAGATGGGACAACCTACGAGCAGTACTTC. It yields the protein CASSRDGTTYEQYF. Complete variable domain (other parts from reference TRBV2 and TRBJ2-7): EPEVTQTPSHQVTQMGQEVILRCVPISNHLYFYWYRQILGQKVEFLVSFYNNEISEKSEIFDDQFSVERPDGSNFTLKIRSTKLEDSAMYFCASSRDGTTYEQYFGPGTRLTVT.

This clonotype has ten or more counts. The rearrangement links TRBV6-5 to TRBJ2-3; no clear D. Germline loops: CDR1 MNHEY, CDR2 SVGAGI. The germline V and J ends were trimmed by 2 bases and 1 base, with 1 base remaining between them. CDR3 length: 12 residues. As DNA, the CDR3 is TGTGCCAGCAGTTACGGCACAGATACGCAGTATTTT. Translation gives CASSYGTDTQYF.

This chain joins TRBV20-1 and TRBJ1-5; TRBD1 agrees at 9 bases. V shed 2 bases, J shed 3 bases, and the junction held 2 bases outside the gene matches. This CDR3 comprises 14 residues. From germline, CDR1 is DFQATT and CDR2 SNEGSKA (reference sequence). In nucleotides, the CDR3 is TGCAGTGCTAGAAGGACAGGGGACAATCAGCCCCAGCATTTT. Amino acid sequence: CSARRTGDNQPQHF.

V is TRBV5-6 and J is TRBJ2-1; D might be TRBD1 or TRBD2, each matching 5 bases. V lost 0 bases, J lost 5 bases, and 9 bases lay in between. CDR1 and CDR2 from the germline V gene are SGHDT and YYEEEE. This CDR3 region has 14 residues. CDR3 sequence reads: CASSLGGADNEQFF. The CDR3 DNA reads TGTGCCAGCAGCTTGGGAGGGGCGGACAATGAGCAGTTCTTC. The whole variable domain, filled in from reference TRBV5-6 and TRBJ2-1, reads DAGVTQSPTHLIKTRGQQVTLRCSPKSGHDTVSWYQQALGQGPQFIFQYYEEEERQRGNFPDRFSGHQFPNYSSELNVNALLLGDSALYLCASSLGGADNEQFFGPGTRLTVL.

This clonotype was counted a few times. The rearrangement uses TRBV20-1 and TRBJ2-3; 8 bases are shared with TRBD2. CDR1 and CDR2 from the germline V gene are DFQATT and SNEGSKA (reference sequence). The CDR3 is 16 amino acids. V lost 0 bases to trimming and J lost 4 bases; unmatched junction nucleotides: 9. The CDR3 region is CSARDRGGRISDTQYF. CDR3 nucleotides: TGCAGTGCTAGAGATAGGGGCGGGAGGATCTCAGATACGCAGTATTTT.

The chain links TRBV6-5 to TRBJ1-2; a possible D gene is TRBD1 (6 bases). Per the germline V gene, CDR1 is MNHEY and CDR2 is SVGAGI. The V end lost 0 bases, the J end lost 1 base, and 12 bases lay between the germline ends. This CDR3 region has 16 residues. CDR3 residues: CASSYSPHRDNYGYTF. In DNA, the CDR3 is TGTGCCAGCAGTTACTCTCCCCACAGGGATAACTATGGCTACACCTTC.

This clonotype turned up a few times. The chain has TRBV5-1 and TRBJ2-1; no clear D gene. Germline V gene data show CDR1 as SGHRS and CDR2 as YFSETQ. This CDR3 spans 12 amino acids. The V gene lost 7 bases and the J gene lost 10 bases, with 15 bases spanning the gap. The CDR3 loop is CASVYPAGEQFF. CDR3 nucleotide sequence: TGCGCCAGCGTATACCCCGCCGGGGAGCAGTTCTTC. Full variable domain (remainder filled in from reference TRBV5-1 and TRBJ2-1): KAGVTQTPRYLIKTRGQQVTLSCSPISGHRSVSWYQQTPGQGLQFLFEYFSETQRNKGNFPGRFSGRQFSNSRSEMNVSTLELGDSALYLCASVYPAGEQFFGPGTRLTVL.

The rearrangement links TRBV29-1 to TRBJ2-1; the D is unclear. V lost 3 bases and J lost 1, with 10 bases in between. Germline V gene sequence: CDR1 SQVTM, CDR2 ANQGSEA. CDR3 length equals 14 residues. DNA for the CDR3: TGCAGCGTTGACGTGGTGGGGTCCTACAATGAGCAGTTCTTC. This gives the protein CSVDVVGSYNEQFF.

This sequence joins TRBV15 and TRBJ2-4, with TRBD2 matching 7 bases. J gave up 0 bases and V 0 bases, and 8 bases lay outside the gene matches. Germline values: CDR1 LNHNV, CDR2 YYDKDF (reference sequence). This CDR3 region has 18 residues. This chain's CDR3 is CATSRESLAELAKNIQYF. The CDR3 nucleotides read TGTGCCACCAGCAGAGAAAGTCTAGCGGAACTAGCCAAAAACATTCAGTACTTC.

The chain links TRBV27 to TRBJ1-6; a possible D gene is TRBD1 (6 bases). V was shortened by 3 bases and J by 9 bases, with 12 bases between the two germline ends. CDR3 length: 14 amino acids. Germline CDR1 MNHEY, CDR2 SMNVEV (reference sequence). CDR3 loop: CASSFGGLGSPLHF. The CDR3, as DNA: TGTGCCAGCAGTTTTGGGGGGCTAGGTTCACCCCTCCACTTT.

This clonotype appeared a few times. This chain joins TRBV20-1 and TRBJ2-5; TRBD2 might be the D (5 bases). Deletions cut 3 bases from V and 2 bases from J, with 10 bases between. The germline V gene encodes CDR1 DFQATT and CDR2 SNEGSKA (reference sequence). The CDR3 has 13 amino acids. This chain's CDR3 is CSASGGSQETQYF. The CDR3 DNA reads as TGCAGTGCTAGCGGAGGCTCACAAGAGACCCAGTACTTC.

The rearrangement joins TRBV7-3 to TRBJ2-3; 7 positions match TRBD2. V was pared by 3 bases and J by 0 bases, with 6 bases of the junction left unmatched. Germline CDR1 and CDR2: SGHTA and FQGTGA. CDR3 length equals 16 residues. The CDR3 nucleotides are TGTGCCAGCAGCTTGCGAGCGGGGATTAGCACAGATACGCAGTATTTT. It codes for CASSLRAGISTDTQYF. Together with reference TRBV7-3 and TRBJ2-3, the CDR3 gives the full variable domain: GAGVSQTPSNKVTEKGKYVELRCDPISGHTALYWYRQSLGQGPEFLIYFQGTGAADDSGLPNDRFFAVRPEGSVSTLKIQRTERGDSAVYLCASSLRAGISTDTQYFGPGTRLTVL.

This clonotype was seen a few times. V usage is TRBV9 and J usage is TRBJ2-3; 11 bases line up with TRBD2. V dropped 0 bases and J dropped 3; count of bases not matched to a gene: 6. The germline gives CDR1 SGDLS, CDR2 YYNGEE. The CDR3 is made up of 17 amino acids. The CDR3 loop is CASSVDASGRPTDTQYF. CDR3 nucleotides: TGTGCCAGCAGCGTAGACGCTAGCGGGAGGCCAACAGATACGCAGTATTTT.

This clonotype was seen only a few times. The chain links TRBV4-3 to TRBJ2-7; the D is unclear. The CDR3 extends over 14 amino acids. Germline assignment: CDR1 LGHNA and CDR2 YSLEER. The V and J ends lost 0 bases and 3 bases respectively, with 9 bases between them. The CDR3, as DNA: TGCGCCAGCAGCCAAGATGGCCACTACTACGAGCAGTACTTC. Its protein product is CASSQDGHYYEQYF.

The chain joins TRBV19 to TRBJ1-1; 8 nucleotides line up with TRBD1. V lost 5 bases, J lost 3 bases, and 5 bases stayed unmatched. Germline V gene lookup returns CDR1 LNHDA and CDR2 SQIVND (reference sequence). The CDR3 has 14 amino acids. The CDR3 sequence: CASSSWDRYTEAFF. CDR3 in DNA: TGTGCCAGTAGTTCATGGGACAGGTACACTGAAGCTTTCTTT.

This clonotype was seen repeatedly, ten times or more. The genes are TRBV29-1 and TRBJ2-1, with D tentatively TRBD1 or TRBD2 (7 bases each). V was clipped by 3 bases and J by 3 bases, with 18 bases between them. This CDR3 spans 16 amino acids. Looked up from germline, CDR1 is SQVTM and CDR2 is ANQGSEA. This CDR3 is CSVDGLGQRDYNEQFF. CDR3 coding DNA: TGCAGCGTTGACGGATTGGGACAGCGGGACTACAATGAGCAGTTCTTC.

The gene calls are TRBV6-5 and TRBJ2-1; TRBD2 aligns across 8 bases. The CDR3 extends over 16 amino acids. J gave up 4 bases and V 0 bases, and 5 bases lay outside the gene matches. Germline V CDR1 and CDR2: MNHEY, SVGAGI. The CDR3 DNA reads TGTGCCAGCAGTTACTCTTATACTAGCGGATACAATGAGCAGTTCTTC. Its translation: CASSYSYTSGYNEQFF.

This clonotype was counted a few times. The chain joins TRBV28 to TRBJ2-7; no definite D call. Germline V CDR1 and CDR2: MDHEN, SYDVKM. CDR3 length equals 11 residues. Trimming removed 10 bases from V and 3 bases from J, with 10 bases in between. CDR3 sequence (DNA): TGTGCCAACGAATCCGTCTACGAGCAGTACTTC. This translates into CANESVYEQYF. Filled out from reference TRBV28 and TRBJ2-7, the complete variable domain reads DVKVTQSSRYLVKRTGEKVFLECVQDMDHENMFWYRQDPGLGLRLIYFSYDVKMKEKGDIPEGYSVSREKKERFSLILESASTNQTSMYLCANESVYEQYFGPGTRLTVT.

The chain combines TRBV7-9 with TRBJ2-1; TRBD1 aligns across 8 bases. Germline V gene lookup returns CDR1 SEHNR and CDR2 FQNEAQ (reference sequence). The CDR3 spans 15 residues. J lost 6 bases, V lost 5 bases, and 9 bases had no gene match. CDR3 in amino acids: CASSQADREANEQFF. The CDR3 region has the DNA TGTGCCAGCAGCCAAGCGGACAGGGAAGCCAATGAGCAGTTCTTC.

In its sample, this clonotype was seen many times. The chain joins TRBV18 to TRBJ2-7; D is tentatively TRBD1 or TRBD2 (5 bases each). V lost 6 bases, J lost 2 bases, and 14 bases lay in between. This CDR3 is built from 14 residues. Per germline, CDR1 KGHSH and CDR2 LQKENI. The CDR3 sequence: CASSPGTATYEQYF. CDR3 DNA sequence: TGTGCCAGCTCGCCCGGGACCGCTACCTACGAGCAGTACTTC.

The chain has TRBV12-3 or TRBV12-4 and TRBJ2-2, with 10 bases fitting TRBD1. The junction had 3 bases not matched to a gene; V was cut back by 5 bases and J by 6 bases. This CDR3 is 14 amino acids long. DNA for the CDR3: TGTGCCAGCAGTCGGGGGACAGGGGCCGGGGAGCTGTTTTTT. It encodes CASSRGTGAGELFF.

V gene TRBV29-1 combines with J gene TRBJ2-1, with a possible D match to TRBD1 (5 bases). The CDR3 totals 13 residues. Looked up from germline, CDR1 is SQVTM and CDR2 is ANQGSEA. V was shortened by 7 bases and J by 1 base, with 11 bases between the two germline ends. The CDR3 DNA is TGCAGCGCAGGGTACAGTTCCTACAATGAGCAGTTCTTC. Amino acids: CSAGYSSYNEQFF.

The chain uses TRBV20-1 and TRBJ2-7, with D possibly TRBD2 on 6 matching bases. The CDR3 is 13 amino acids. CDR1 DFQATT and CDR2 SNEGSKA come from the germline V gene (reference sequence). The germline V and J ends were trimmed by 5 bases and 2 bases, with 13 bases remaining between them. CDR3 loop: CSAPGTGAYEQYF. Written as DNA, the CDR3 is TGCAGTGCTCCCGGGACTGGAGCCTACGAGCAGTACTTC.

The chain joins TRBV6-2 or TRBV6-3 to TRBJ1-1; D might be TRBD1 (5 bases). Germline V CDR1 and CDR2: MNHEY, SVGEGT. This CDR3 is 13 amino acids long. Trimming stripped 7 bases from V and 1 base from J, with 10 bases between. CDR3: CASTRTGNTEAFF. The DNA for the CDR3 is TGTGCCAGCACCCGAACAGGGAACACTGAAGCTTTCTTT.

Of note for this clonotype: A junction boundary mismatches the germline segment, possibly from a read error. CDR3 in amino acids: CASSRLAGGHQEAQYF. The CDR3 bases are TGTGCCAGCAGCCGACTAGCGGGAGGCCACCAAGAGGCCCAGTACTTC. This rearrangement joins TRBV7-2 to TRBJ2-5; 13 nucleotides line up with TRBD2. CDR1 and CDR2 (germline): SGHTA, FQGNSA. This CDR3 is built from 16 residues.

The CDR3 loop reads CASSQATGVYGYTF. In DNA form, the CDR3 reads TGCGCCAGCAGCCAAGCAACAGGGGTCTATGGCTACACCTTC. The V and J genes are TRBV4-3 and TRBJ1-2, with 7 positions matching TRBD1. The length of the CDR3 is 14 residues. Germline V gene lookup returns CDR1 LGHNA and CDR2 YSLEER. The junction had 3 bases not matched to a gene; V was cut back by 1 base and J by 4 bases.